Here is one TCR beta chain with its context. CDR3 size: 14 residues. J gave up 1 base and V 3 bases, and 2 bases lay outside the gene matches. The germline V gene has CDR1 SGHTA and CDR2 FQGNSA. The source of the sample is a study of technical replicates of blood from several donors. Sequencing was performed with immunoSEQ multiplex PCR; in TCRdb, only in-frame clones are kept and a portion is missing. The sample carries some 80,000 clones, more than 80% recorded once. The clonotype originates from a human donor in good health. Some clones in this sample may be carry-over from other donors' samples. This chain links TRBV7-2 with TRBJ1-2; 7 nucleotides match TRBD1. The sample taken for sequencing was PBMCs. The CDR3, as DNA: TGTGCCAGCAGCTTGGGACAGATTAACTATGGCTACACCTTC. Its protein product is CASSLGQINYGYTF.